This TCR beta chain stems from a study of Tregs in tolerant kidney transplant recipients. Measured with immunoSEQ multiplex PCR; TCRdb has only the in-frame clones, and not every one. The table lists hundreds of thousands of clones, around 81% of them singletons, with over 0.5% in the top ten. V shed 2 bases and J shed 10 bases, with 9 bases lying between them. Germline lookup yields CDR1 MNHEY and CDR2 SVGAGI. The CDR3 length is 13 residues. The chain carries TRBV6-5 and TRBJ1-6, with a possible D match to TRBD1 (6 bases). The sample was CD4+ T cells from blood. This receptor was obtained from a human donor in good health. The CDR3 region is CASSYETGSPLHF. Written as DNA, the CDR3 is TGTGCCAGCAGTTACGAGACAGGCTCACCCCTCCACTTT.